One sample yielded the 20 T cell receptor beta chains listed below, sequenced in a study of vaccination and CD4 T cells after COVID-19. Scientists ran DNA taken from cultured CD4+ T cells through the Oncomine TCR Beta short-read assay for sequencing. Using its own MiXCR run on the PCR reads, TCRdb lists one record per CDR3 protein. The sample yields a few thousand distinct CDR3 sequences, approximately 40% seen once. These receptors have no identified antigens. Regarding treatment: approximately nine-day PBMC culture with coronavirus spike peptide pools or control peptides (ViraFEST assay). The sample consisted of CD4+ T cells from blood, cultured in vitro. The receptor source for this set is a human donor who had recovered from COVID-19.

V is TRBV6-1 and J is TRBJ2-2, with 10 nucleotides matching TRBD1. This CDR3 has 16 residues. Germline-derived CDR1 and CDR2 are MNHNS and SASEGT. The J segment lost 6 bases and the V segment lost 4 bases, leaving 8 bases of the junction unmatched. The CDR3, as DNA: TGTGCCAGCAGTGTGCCGACAGGGGGCTTGTCCGGGGAGCTGTTTTTT. Protein: CASSVPTGGLSGELFF.

This clonotype showed up just a few times. This chain uses TRBV5-4 with TRBJ2-2; perhaps TRBD1 as D (5 bases). V gave up 2 bases and J gave up 5 bases, with 10 bases separating them. Germline lookup yields CDR1 SGHNT and CDR2 YYREEE (reference sequence). CDR3 size: 14 residues. This CDR3 reads CASSFYAGTGELFF. CDR3 coding DNA: TGTGCCAGCAGCTTTTATGCAGGGACCGGGGAGCTGTTTTTT.

This clonotype was seen a few times. This chain links TRBV6-1 with TRBJ1-2, with D possibly TRBD1 on 5 matching bases. Per the germline V gene, CDR1 is MNHNS and CDR2 is SASEGT. Trimming stripped 2 bases from V and 8 bases from J, with 9 bases between. There are 12 residues in the CDR3. CDR3 sequence reads: CASSEQGEGYTF. The DNA of the CDR3 is TGTGCCAGCAGTGAACAAGGGGAGGGCTACACCTTC.

This clonotype occurred a few times. This chain uses TRBV6-1 with TRBJ1-5; possibly TRBD1 for D (5 bases). Germline CDR1 is MNHNS and CDR2 is SASEGT. Trimming left V 5 bases short and J 9 bases short, with 17 bases between. The CDR3 contains 14 residues. CDR3 nucleotides: TGTGCCAGCAGTCCGCGGGGTAATCAGGGGCCCCAGCATTTT. Its protein is CASSPRGNQGPQHF.

V gene TRBV2 combines with J gene TRBJ1-2; D is ambiguous. Per germline, CDR1 SNHLY and CDR2 FYNNEI. Trimming cost V 2 bases and J 4 bases, with 11 bases left between them. CDR3 length equals 14 residues. The CDR3 nucleotides are TGTGCCAGCAGTGAAATGTCGGTAGGCTATGGCTACACCTTC. Translation: CASSEMSVGYGYTF.

This clonotype is categorized as hyperexpanded. The rearrangement links TRBV28 to TRBJ1-1; 7 nucleotides line up with TRBD1. The CDR3 loop spans 13 amino acids. J was trimmed by 9 bases and V by 5 bases; bases with no gene match: 9. CDR1 is MDHEN, CDR2 SYDVKM, per germline. CDR3 DNA: TGTGCCAGCAGTCCCCTTAGGGGGCAGAAAGCTTTCTTT. Amino acid sequence: CASSPLRGQKAFF.

A few counts support this clonotype. V usage is TRBV6-1 and J usage is TRBJ2-3, with D unclear. The CDR3 totals 13 residues. Germline loops: CDR1 MNHNS, CDR2 SASEGT. Between the trimmed V and J ends, which lost 3 bases and 2 bases, there was a span of 6 bases. The DNA for the CDR3 is TGTGCCAGCAGTGATCTGTTCACAGATACGCAGTATTTT. This sequence encodes CASSDLFTDTQYF.

V gene TRBV15 combines with J gene TRBJ2-7; 8 positions agree with TRBD1. CDR3 size: 15 residues. CDR1 and CDR2 from the germline V gene are LNHNV and YYDKDF (reference sequence). With V trimmed by 0 bases and J by 5 bases, 6 bases remained unmatched. The DNA for the CDR3 is TGTGCCACCAGCAGAGATTGGAACAGGGGGAACGAGCAGTACTTC. Residues: CATSRDWNRGNEQYF.

By proportion, this clonotype is medium-sized (0.01 to 0.1%). The V gene is TRBV6-1, the J gene TRBJ1-2, with D uncertain. The length of the CDR3 is 13 residues. Germline loops: CDR1 MNHNS, CDR2 SASEGT. Trimming cost V 1 base and J 4 bases, with 7 bases left between them. CDR3 DNA: TGTGCCAGCAGTGAAGGGGCCCGCTATGGCTACACCTTC. Amino acid sequence: CASSEGARYGYTF.

This clonotype came up a few times. The chain recombines TRBV2 with TRBJ2-5, with D possibly being TRBD2 (6 bases). Trimming shortened V by 6 bases and J by 4 bases, and 9 bases separated the two germline ends. The V gene's germline CDR1 is SNHLY and CDR2 FYNNEI. This CDR3 is 12 amino acids long. The CDR3 nucleotides read TGTGCCAGCAGATACGGGGGAGAGACCCAGTACTTC. As protein: CASRYGGETQYF.

This chain uses TRBV6-1 with TRBJ2-1, with D maybe TRBD1 (6 bases). This CDR3 spans 12 amino acids. Trimming shortened V by 6 bases and J by 7 bases, and 10 bases separated the two germline ends. The germline gives CDR1 MNHNS, CDR2 SASEGT. This chain's CDR3 is CASSRTGNEQFF. CDR3 in DNA: TGTGCCAGCAGCAGAACAGGGAATGAGCAGTTCTTC.

This clonotype is deemed large (0.1 to 1%). This rearrangement joins TRBV21-1 to TRBJ1-2. TRBV21-1 is shown as a pseudogene. The CDR3 totals 14 residues. The CDR3 spells CASSKDQGLYGYTF. The CDR3 DNA follows: TGTGCCAGCAGCAAAGATCAAGGCCTTTATGGCTACACCTTC.

V usage is TRBV20-1 and J usage is TRBJ2-3, with D tentatively TRBD1 (5 bases). The germline V gene has CDR1 DFQATT and CDR2 SNEGSKA (reference sequence). This CDR3 comprises 14 residues. With 5 bases removed from V and 0 bases from J, the gap between germline ends came to 12 bases. CDR3 sequence (DNA): TGCAGTGCTTCCCAGGGATCTAGCACAGATACGCAGTATTTT. Its protein is CSASQGSSTDTQYF.

The chain has TRBV6-1 and TRBJ1-6; 10 bases are shared with TRBD1. Per the germline V gene, CDR1 is MNHNS and CDR2 is SASEGT. V shed 6 bases and J 11 bases; nucleotides not matched to a gene: 4. The CDR3 is 13 amino acids. The CDR3 nucleotides are TGTGCCAGCAGGGGACAGGGGATGGCACCCCTCCACTTT. It codes for CASRGQGMAPLHF.

The rearrangement links TRBV27 to TRBJ1-5, with D uncertain. Trimming cost V 1 base and J 0 bases, with 13 bases left between them. CDR1 MNHEY and CDR2 SMNVEV come from the germline V gene (reference sequence). The CDR3 extends over 17 amino acids. In DNA form, the CDR3 reads TGTGCCAGCAGTTTATACGGCGGAGAGTATAGCAATCAGCCCCAGCATTTT. Protein: CASSLYGGEYSNQPQHF.

The chain couples TRBV12-3 or TRBV12-4 to TRBJ2-7; 14 bases match TRBD2. The CDR3 length is 17 residues. The V and J ends lost 5 bases and 0 bases, in that order; junction bases with no gene match: 6. CDR3 nucleotides: TGTGCCAGCAGTGGGGGACTAGCGGGGGCCTACTCCTACGAGCAGTACTTC. Translating gives CASSGGLAGAYSYEQYF.

The chain recombines TRBV6-2 or TRBV6-3 with TRBJ2-5; 11 positions match TRBD2. From germline, CDR1 is MNHEY and CDR2 SVGEGT. V lost 2 bases, J lost 7 bases, and 9 bases stayed unmatched. The CDR3 totals 16 residues. The CDR3, as DNA: TGTGCCAGCAGTTACGATGGTAGCGGGGGGGCGGGGACCCAGTACTTC. Amino acid sequence: CASSYDGSGGAGTQYF.

V and J are TRBV6-1 and TRBJ1-6; D ambiguous. Germline CDR1 and CDR2: MNHNS and SASEGT. The CDR3 runs 15 residues. V dropped 6 bases and J dropped 7 bases, with 16 bases sitting between them. Here the CDR3 DNA reads TGTGCCAGCAGCCATTACCAGGTTTCGAATTCACCCCTCCACTTT. It yields the protein CASSHYQVSNSPLHF.

J is TRBJ2-7 and V is TRBV7-8; D not certain. CDR3 size: 12 residues. The V and J ends lost 1 base and 3 bases respectively, with 4 bases between them. Germline V gives CDR1 SGHVS, CDR2 FQNEAQ. The CDR3, as DNA: TGTGCCAGCAGCTTAGTAGACTACGAGCAGTACTTC. It specifies CASSLVDYEQYF.

The DNA for the CDR3 is TGTGCCAGCAGACCGGGAGCTAATTCACCCCTCCACTTT. As protein: CASRPGANSPLHF. The V call is TRBV27, the J call TRBJ1-6; D gene ambiguous. In germline, CDR1 is MNHEY, CDR2 SMNVEV (reference sequence). V was trimmed by 6 bases and J by 6 bases, leaving 9 bases between them. This CDR3 has 13 amino acids.